Below, 27 T cell receptor beta chains from the same sample are listed, as sequenced in a study of shared clonotypes between healthy human individuals. Naive CD8 cells were CD45RO-negative, positively selected for CCR7, excluding terminally differentiated effector memory CD45RA+ cells. Assay: immunoSEQ multiplex PCR; the TCRdb copy retains only in-frame clones and omits some. The table shows about 2,100,000 clones, with roughly 91% occurring only once. The specimen was naive CD8+ T cells from PBMCs. The receptors here all came from a man aged 18 to 29 in good health. Some clones in this sample may be carry-over from other donors' samples.

In its sample, this clone was seen once. The chain recombines TRBV12-2 with TRBJ2-3; TRBD2, the D gene given by the table, was not confirmed from the DNA. TRBV12-2 is an annotated pseudogene. This CDR3 contains 14 residues. Here the CDR3 reads CASRPRQWEDTQYF. CDR3 DNA: TGTGCAAGTCGCCCTCGTCAGTGGGAGGATACGCAGTATTTT.

The rearrangement uses TRBV15 and TRBJ1-4, with a tentative D call TRBD1 (6 bases). This CDR3 has 15 residues. Germline CDR1 and CDR2: LNHNV and YYDKDF (reference sequence). V was cut by 3 bases and J by 4 bases, with 12 bases left in between. This chain's CDR3 is CATSRDRGGNEKLFF. CDR3 in DNA: TGTGCCACCAGCAGGGACAGAGGGGGTAATGAAAAACTGTTTTTT. Combining the CDR3 with reference TRBV15 and TRBJ1-4 gives the whole variable domain DAMVIQNPRYQVTQFGKPVTLSCSQTLNHNVMYWYQQKSSQAPKLLFHYYDKDFNNEADTPDNFQSRRPNTSFCFLDIRSPGLGDTAMYLCATSRDRGGNEKLFFGSGTQLSVL.

The chain joins TRBV28 to TRBJ2-5; D gene ambiguous. Germline assignment: CDR1 MDHEN and CDR2 SYDVKM. This CDR3 comprises 13 residues. Deletions cut 4 bases from V and 1 base from J, with 7 bases between. CDR3 DNA: TGTGCCAGCAGTTCCCCCCCCCAAGAGACCCAGTACTTC. It specifies CASSSPPQETQYF.

V is TRBV7-9 and J is TRBJ1-3, with 7 bases identical to TRBD1. The CDR3 sequence is 15 residues long. The germline gives CDR1 SEHNR, CDR2 FQNEAQ (reference sequence). The J segment lost 2 bases and the V segment lost 5 bases, leaving 6 bases of the junction unmatched. The CDR3 loop reads CASSSTGEPGNTIYF. For the CDR3, the DNA is TGTGCCAGCAGCAGCACAGGGGAGCCTGGAAACACCATATATTTT.

This rearrangement joins TRBV7-6 to TRBJ2-7; no clear D gene. Germline assignment: CDR1 SGHVS and CDR2 FNYEAQ. The CDR3 spans 13 residues. V gave up 5 bases and J gave up 2 bases, with 10 bases separating them. CDR3 bases: TGTGCCAGCAGCCCGAGGAGCACCTACGAGCAGTACTTC. It specifies CASSPRSTYEQYF. Filled out from reference TRBV7-6 and TRBJ2-7, the complete variable domain reads GAGVSQSPRYKVTKRGQDVALRCDPISGHVSLYWYRQALGQGPEFLTYFNYEAQQDKSGLPNDRFSAERPEGSISTLTIQRTEQRDSAMYRCASSPRSTYEQYFGPGTRLTVT.

This clone was observed a single time. V and J are TRBV7-2 and TRBJ1-1; D uncertain. Germline CDR1 is SGHTA and CDR2 is FQGNSA. This CDR3 is built from 13 residues. With 5 bases removed from V and 1 base from J, the gap between germline ends came to 8 bases. This chain's CDR3 is CASSPTPNTEAFF. The CDR3 coding sequence is TGTGCCAGCAGCCCAACCCCGAACACTGAAGCTTTCTTT.

On this clone: The sample contains more than one DNA sequence encoding this CDR3. The chain is built from TRBV7-9 and TRBJ2-7; no definite D call. CDR1 is SEHNR, CDR2 FQNEAQ, per germline (reference sequence). The CDR3 is made up of 12 amino acids. V lost 2 bases, J lost 2 bases, and 4 bases lay in between. CDR3 in amino acids: CASSLSAYEQYF. In DNA form, the CDR3 reads TGTGCCAGCAGCTTATCAGCCTACGAGCAGTACTTC.

CDR3 nucleotide sequence: TGTGCCAGCAGCTTGAAGCCGTTGAATGAAAAACTGTTTTTT. Its protein is CASSLKPLNEKLFF. The genes are TRBV5-4 and TRBJ1-4, with D uncertain. This CDR3 has 14 amino acids. Trimming removed 1 base from V and 5 bases from J, with 9 bases in between. From germline, CDR1 is SGHNT and CDR2 YYREEE (reference sequence).

The chain is built from TRBV7-9 and TRBJ2-1; 8 bases are a match to TRBD1. Germline V gives CDR1 SEHNR, CDR2 FQNEAQ (reference sequence). The CDR3 contains 13 residues. V was pared by 4 bases and J by 8 bases, with 4 bases of the junction left unmatched. In DNA form, the CDR3 reads TGTGCCAGCAGCTCAGGACAGGGAGATGAGCAGTTCTTC. This translates into CASSSGQGDEQFF.

The chain links TRBV11-2 to TRBJ2-7, with 13 bases fitting TRBD2. The ends lost 1 base at V and 7 bases at J; junction bases unmatched: 7. Germline lookup yields CDR1 SGHAT and CDR2 FQNNGV. The CDR3 is made up of 16 amino acids. CDR3 residues: CASSLGGGLAGIEQYF. The CDR3, as DNA: TGTGCCAGCAGCTTAGGAGGGGGACTAGCGGGAATTGAGCAGTACTTC. Combining the CDR3 with reference TRBV11-2 and TRBJ2-7 gives the whole variable domain EAGVAQSPRYKIIEKRQSVAFWCNPISGHATLYWYQQILGQGPKLLIQFQNNGVVDDSQLPKDRFSAERLKGVDSTLKIQPAKLEDSAVYLCASSLGGGLAGIEQYFGPGTRLTVT.

The rearrangement joins TRBV9 to TRBJ2-7, with 9 bases fitting TRBD2. The germline V gene has CDR1 SGDLS and CDR2 YYNGEE. This CDR3 is built from 15 residues. Trimming took 3 bases from V and 4 from J; bases not matched to a gene: 8. CDR3 sequence: CASSADSGRGYEQYF. In DNA, the CDR3 is TGTGCCAGCAGCGCCGATAGCGGGAGAGGATACGAGCAGTACTTC. The variable domain in full, with the rest retrieved from reference TRBV9 and TRBJ2-7, is DSGVTQTPKHLITATGQRVTLRCSPRSGDLSVYWYQQSLDQGLQFLIQYYNGEERAKGNILERFSAQQFPDLHSELNLSSLELGDSALYFCASSADSGRGYEQYFGPGTRLTVT.

The chain uses TRBV10-3 and TRBJ2-2; D is ambiguous. The length of the CDR3 is 13 residues. The ends were cut back, 6 bases at V and 1 base at J, with 6 bases in the middle. Germline V lookup: CDR1 ENHRY, CDR2 SYGVKD. This chain's CDR3 is CAIRSENTGELFF. CDR3 nucleotide sequence: TGTGCCATCAGGAGCGAGAACACCGGGGAGCTGTTTTTT.

This sequence joins TRBV28 and TRBJ2-5, with D unresolved. Deletions cut 2 bases from V and 1 base from J, with 14 bases between. Germline V CDR1 and CDR2: MDHEN, SYDVKM. The CDR3 sequence is 16 residues long. This CDR3 reads CASSLPLGFSQETQYF. CDR3 sequence (DNA): TGTGCCAGCAGTTTACCCCTCGGTTTCAGCCAAGAGACCCAGTACTTC.

This chain links TRBV28 with TRBJ1-1, with a possible D match to TRBD1 (5 bases). V lost 7 bases and J 5 bases, leaving 17 bases between the germline ends. This CDR3 comprises 14 residues. The germline gives CDR1 MDHEN, CDR2 SYDVKM. This CDR3 is CASTLGGGGTEAFF. The CDR3 DNA sequence: TGTGCCAGCACCTTGGGGGGTGGTGGTACTGAAGCTTTCTTT.

The chain has TRBV11-2 and TRBJ2-1; D remains ambiguous. The CDR3 loop spans 14 amino acids. Per the germline V gene, CDR1 is SGHAT and CDR2 is FQNNGV. Trimming took 2 bases from V and 8 from J, leaving 13 bases between them. The CDR3 here is CASSLWGSVDEQFF. Here the CDR3 DNA reads TGTGCCAGCAGCTTATGGGGTTCGGTGGATGAGCAGTTCTTC.

The chain carries TRBV7-9 and TRBJ1-2; D is perhaps TRBD1 (5 bases). The CDR3 is made up of 17 amino acids. V was trimmed by 4 bases and J by 3 bases, leaving 21 bases between them. CDR1 and CDR2 from the germline V gene are SEHNR and FQNEAQ (reference sequence). The CDR3 sequence: CASSSGQTTTRDYGYTF. CDR3 coding DNA: TGTGCCAGCAGCTCGGGGCAGACTACAACGAGGGACTATGGCTACACCTTC. The entire variable domain, with the rest obtained from reference TRBV7-9 and TRBJ1-2, is as follows: DTGVSQNPRHKITKRGQNVTFRCDPISEHNRLYWYRQTLGQGPEFLTYFQNEAQLEKSRLLSDRFSAERPKGSFSTLEIQRTEQGDSAMYLCASSSGQTTTRDYGYTFGSGTRLTVV.

V gene TRBV7-8 combines with J gene TRBJ2-1; 11 bases align to TRBD1. CDR1 and CDR2 (germline): SGHVS, FQNEAQ. The CDR3 totals 19 residues. J lost 0 bases, V lost 4 bases, and 11 bases had no gene match. The CDR3 loop reads CASSSYRDRGVSSYNEQFF. CDR3 bases: TGTGCCAGCAGCTCATACCGGGACAGGGGGGTTAGCTCCTACAATGAGCAGTTCTTC.

V gene TRBV7-3 combines with J gene TRBJ1-1; TRBD1 might be the D (6 bases). The V gene lost 0 bases and the J gene lost 5 bases, with 10 bases spanning the gap. Germline CDR1 and CDR2: SGHTA and FQGTGA. There are 14 residues in the CDR3. CDR3 coding DNA: TGTGCCAGCAGCTTAACCGTAACAGGGACTGAAGCTTTCTTT. The encoded protein is CASSLTVTGTEAFF.

The chain recombines TRBV7-2 with TRBJ2-3; D is ambiguous. V gave up 7 bases and J gave up 3 bases, with 8 bases separating them. Germline V lookup: CDR1 SGHTA, CDR2 FQGNSA. This CDR3 spans 12 amino acids. The CDR3 spells CASTPRTDTQYF. CDR3 in DNA: TGTGCCAGCACCCCTAGGACAGATACGCAGTATTTT.

This rearrangement joins TRBV9 to TRBJ2-1; TRBD2 agrees at 7 bases. CDR3 length equals 14 residues. J was trimmed by 8 bases and V by 2 bases; bases with no gene match: 7. Germline V gene lookup returns CDR1 SGDLS and CDR2 YYNGEE. CDR3 nucleotides: TGTGCCAGCAGCGTGGGCGGGAGTCGCGATGAGCAGTTCTTC. It translates to CASSVGGSRDEQFF.

J is TRBJ2-5 and V is TRBV4-1; TRBD2 is a possible D gene (7 bases). V was cut by 3 bases and J by 5 bases, with 13 bases left in between. The CDR3 is made up of 14 amino acids. From germline, CDR1 is MGHRA and CDR2 YSYEKL. The chain's CDR3 is CASSHVGGLETQYF. CDR3 sequence (DNA): TGCGCCAGCAGCCATGTGGGGGGGCTGGAGACCCAGTACTTC.

The chain employs TRBV27 and TRBJ2-1; 9 bases are a match to TRBD2. Trimming removed 8 bases from V and 7 bases from J; junction bases left unmatched: 15. The CDR3 runs to 16 residues. The germline gives CDR1 MNHEY, CDR2 SMNVEV (reference sequence). The CDR3: CASGPRSAGGRNEQFF. CDR3 DNA: TGTGCCAGCGGCCCGAGGTCAGCGGGAGGTCGAAATGAGCAGTTCTTC.

The chain joins TRBV4-3 to TRBJ1-1, with D possibly TRBD1 on 5 matching bases. CDR1 is LGHNA and CDR2 is YSLEER in the germline V gene. CDR3 length: 14 residues. V shed 2 bases and J shed 0 bases, with 7 bases lying between them. The CDR3 DNA follows: TGCGCCAGCAGCCAACGGACACTGAACACTGAAGCTTTCTTT. Its protein is CASSQRTLNTEAFF.

V is TRBV11-2 and J is TRBJ2-2, with a weak D call TRBD1 (6 bases). Between the trimmed V and J ends, which lost 2 bases and 0 bases, there was a span of 10 bases. Per the germline V gene, CDR1 is SGHAT and CDR2 is FQNNGV. The length of the CDR3 is 16 residues. In DNA, the CDR3 is TGTGCCAGCAGCTTAAATCGACAGGCGAACACCGGGGAGCTGTTTTTT. Translation gives CASSLNRQANTGELFF. Full variable domain (rest looked up from reference TRBV11-2 and TRBJ2-2): EAGVAQSPRYKIIEKRQSVAFWCNPISGHATLYWYQQILGQGPKLLIQFQNNGVVDDSQLPKDRFSAERLKGVDSTLKIQPAKLEDSAVYLCASSLNRQANTGELFFGEGSRLTVL.

The CDR3 sequence is CASSEMGAGSSYEQYF. CDR3 coding DNA: TGTGCCAGCAGTGAAATGGGAGCGGGGAGCTCCTACGAGCAGTACTTC. This rearrangement joins TRBV6-1 to TRBJ2-7; 7 nucleotides line up with TRBD2. There are 16 residues in the CDR3. Trimming cost V 2 bases and J 0 bases; bases outside gene matches: 7. The germline gives CDR1 MNHNS, CDR2 SASEGT.

With respect to this clone: The sample carries other DNA sequences with the same CDR3. This chain's CDR3 is CASSLGRGAYEQYF. The CDR3 DNA follows: TGTGCCAGCAGCTTAGGCCGGGGCGCCTACGAGCAGTACTTC. The chain couples TRBV13 to TRBJ2-7; D may correspond to TRBD1 or TRBD2 (5 bases each). This CDR3 has 14 residues. Per germline, CDR1 PRHDT and CDR2 FYEKMQ (reference sequence). V gave up 0 bases and J gave up 2 bases, with 8 bases separating them.

The chain recombines TRBV27 with TRBJ2-3; D uncertain. V lost 5 bases and J 5 bases, leaving 14 bases between the germline ends. Germline lookup yields CDR1 MNHEY and CDR2 SMNVEV (reference sequence). The CDR3 runs 14 residues. Here the CDR3 reads CASSLLRRRDTQYF. CDR3 sequence (DNA): TGTGCCAGCAGTCTCCTCCGGCGGCGAGATACGCAGTATTTT.